The clone carrying this TCR beta chain was seen once. Its target is not known. The CDR3 loop spans 15 amino acids. CDR1 DFQATT and CDR2 SNEGSKA come from the germline V gene (reference sequence). The V gene lost 0 bases and the J gene lost 5 bases, with 13 bases spanning the gap. Reverse transcription of roughly 0.5 to 1 ug RNA was performed with random hexamers. TCRdb redid the calling of the immunoSEQ multiplex PCR reads with MiXCR, one entry per CDR3 protein. The profile shows roughly 88,000 distinct CDR3 sequences, roughly 96% of them singletons. This sample stems from a study of CD8 T cells in Susac syndrome. Study information: At the time their blood was drawn, patients with Susac syndrome were either therapy-naive, on corticosteroids (with some of them also receiving intravenous immunoglobulin), or on intravenous immunoglobulin alone. Study observations and caveats: Clonal expansion of Susac CD8+ cells peaked in TEMRA cells, and it also peaked in active patients.

The rearrangement uses TRBV20-1 and TRBJ2-2; maybe TRBD1 (5 bases). Sample: CD8+ T cells from PBMCs. This TCR derives from a human donor with Susac syndrome. DNA of the CDR3: TGCAGTGCTAGAGAGCGAGGAAGGGGAACCGGGGAGCTGTTTTTT. Translating gives CSARERGRGTGELFF.